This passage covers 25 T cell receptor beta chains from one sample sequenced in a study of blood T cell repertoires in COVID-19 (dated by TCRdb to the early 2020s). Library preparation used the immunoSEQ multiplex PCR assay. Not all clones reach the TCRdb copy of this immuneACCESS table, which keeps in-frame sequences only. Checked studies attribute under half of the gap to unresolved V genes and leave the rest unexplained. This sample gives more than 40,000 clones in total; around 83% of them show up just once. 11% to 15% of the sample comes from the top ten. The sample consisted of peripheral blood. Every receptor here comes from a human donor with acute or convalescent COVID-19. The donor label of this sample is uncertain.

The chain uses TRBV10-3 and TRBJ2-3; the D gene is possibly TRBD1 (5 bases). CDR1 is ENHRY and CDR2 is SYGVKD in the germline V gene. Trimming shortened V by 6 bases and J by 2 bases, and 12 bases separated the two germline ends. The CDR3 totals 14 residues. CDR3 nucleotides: TGTGCCATCAGCATGGGGCAGTACACAGATACGCAGTATTTT. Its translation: CAISMGQYTDTQYF.

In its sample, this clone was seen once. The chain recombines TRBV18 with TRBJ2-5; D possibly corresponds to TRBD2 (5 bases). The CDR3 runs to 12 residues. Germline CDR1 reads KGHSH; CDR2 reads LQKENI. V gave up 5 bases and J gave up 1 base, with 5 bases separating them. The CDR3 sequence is CASSGGQETQYF. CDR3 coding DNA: TGTGCCAGCTCAGGAGGCCAAGAGACCCAGTACTTC.

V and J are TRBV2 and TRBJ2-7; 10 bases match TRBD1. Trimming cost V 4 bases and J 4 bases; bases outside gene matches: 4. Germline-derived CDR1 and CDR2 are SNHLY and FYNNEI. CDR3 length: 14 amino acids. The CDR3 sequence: CASSGTGGRYEQYF. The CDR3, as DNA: TGTGCCAGCAGTGGGACAGGGGGGCGGTACGAGCAGTACTTC.

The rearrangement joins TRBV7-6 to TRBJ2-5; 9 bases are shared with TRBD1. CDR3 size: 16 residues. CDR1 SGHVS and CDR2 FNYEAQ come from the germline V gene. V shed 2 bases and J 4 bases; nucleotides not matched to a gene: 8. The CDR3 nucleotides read TGTGCCAGCAGCTTAACGGGACAGGGCGGAGGAGAGACCCAGTACTTC. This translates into CASSLTGQGGGETQYF.

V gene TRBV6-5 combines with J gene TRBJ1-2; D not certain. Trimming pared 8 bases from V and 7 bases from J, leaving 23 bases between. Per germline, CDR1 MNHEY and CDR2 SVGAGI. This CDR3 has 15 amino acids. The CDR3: CASGRAEWGASGYTF. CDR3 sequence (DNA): TGTGCCAGCGGGCGAGCTGAGTGGGGAGCTAGTGGCTACACCTTC.

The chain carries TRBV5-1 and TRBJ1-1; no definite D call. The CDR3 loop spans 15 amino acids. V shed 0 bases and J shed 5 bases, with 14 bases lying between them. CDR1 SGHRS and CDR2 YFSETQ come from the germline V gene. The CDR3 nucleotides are TGCGCCAGCAGCTTGGGACAAAACCGCGGGACTGAAGCTTTCTTT. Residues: CASSLGQNRGTEAFF.

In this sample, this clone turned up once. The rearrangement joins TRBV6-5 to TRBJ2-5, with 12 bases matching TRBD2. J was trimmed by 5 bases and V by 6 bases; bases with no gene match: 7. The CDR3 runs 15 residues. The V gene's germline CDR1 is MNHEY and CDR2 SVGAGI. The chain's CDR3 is CASRLAGGSLETQYF. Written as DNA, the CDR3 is TGTGCCAGCAGACTAGCGGGGGGCTCATTGGAGACCCAGTACTTC.

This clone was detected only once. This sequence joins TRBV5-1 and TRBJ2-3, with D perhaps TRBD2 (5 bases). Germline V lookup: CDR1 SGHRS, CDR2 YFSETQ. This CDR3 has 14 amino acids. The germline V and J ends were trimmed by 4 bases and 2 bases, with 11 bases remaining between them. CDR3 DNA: TGCGCCAGCAGCGAGGGTCTAAACACAGATACGCAGTATTTT. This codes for CASSEGLNTDTQYF. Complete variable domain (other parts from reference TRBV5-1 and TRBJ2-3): KAGVTQTPRYLIKTRGQQVTLSCSPISGHRSVSWYQQTPGQGLQFLFEYFSETQRNKGNFPGRFSGRQFSNSRSEMNVSTLELGDSALYLCASSEGLNTDTQYFGPGTRLTVL.

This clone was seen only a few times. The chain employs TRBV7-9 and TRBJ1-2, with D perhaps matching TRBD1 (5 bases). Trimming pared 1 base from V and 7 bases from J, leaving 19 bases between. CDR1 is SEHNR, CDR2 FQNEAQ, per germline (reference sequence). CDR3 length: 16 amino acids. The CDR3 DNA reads TGTGCCAGCAGCTTAGACGCACCGGGGGGGATAGGTGGCTACACCTTC. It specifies CASSLDAPGGIGGYTF.

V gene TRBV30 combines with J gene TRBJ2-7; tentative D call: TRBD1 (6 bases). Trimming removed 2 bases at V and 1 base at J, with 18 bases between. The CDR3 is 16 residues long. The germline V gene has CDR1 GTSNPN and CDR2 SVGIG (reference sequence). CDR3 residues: CAWSTPGHRSSYEQYF. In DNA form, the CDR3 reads TGTGCCTGGAGTACGCCGGGACACCGGAGTTCCTACGAGCAGTACTTC.

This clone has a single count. The CDR3 DNA follows: TGTGCCAGCTCACTCGGGACAGGGGAGAGTCAGCCCCAGCATTTT. This translates into CASSLGTGESQPQHF. V is TRBV18 and J is TRBJ1-5, with TRBD1 matching 10 bases. V gave up 4 bases and J gave up 6 bases; unmatched junction bases: 6. The CDR3 loop spans 15 amino acids. Germline loops: CDR1 KGHSH, CDR2 LQKENI.

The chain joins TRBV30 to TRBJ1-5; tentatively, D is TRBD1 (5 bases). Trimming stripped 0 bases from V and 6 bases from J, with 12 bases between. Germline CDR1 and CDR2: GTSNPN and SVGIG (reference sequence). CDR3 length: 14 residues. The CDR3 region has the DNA TGTGCCTGGAGTGTTCAGGGTTTCAGTCAGCCCCAGCATTTT. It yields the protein CAWSVQGFSQPQHF. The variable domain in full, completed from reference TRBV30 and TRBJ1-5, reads SQTIHQWPATLVQPVGSPLSLECTVEGTSNPNLYWYRQAAGRGLQLLFYSVGIGQISSEVPQNLSASRPQDRQFILSSKKLLLSDSGFYLCAWSVQGFSQPQHFGDGTRLSIL.

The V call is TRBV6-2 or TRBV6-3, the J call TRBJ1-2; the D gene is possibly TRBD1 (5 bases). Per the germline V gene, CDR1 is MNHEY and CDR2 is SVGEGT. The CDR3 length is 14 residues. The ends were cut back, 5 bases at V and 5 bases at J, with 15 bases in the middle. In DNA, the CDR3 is TGTGCCAGCAGTGAGTACCCGGACATTTATGGCTACACCTTC. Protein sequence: CASSEYPDIYGYTF.

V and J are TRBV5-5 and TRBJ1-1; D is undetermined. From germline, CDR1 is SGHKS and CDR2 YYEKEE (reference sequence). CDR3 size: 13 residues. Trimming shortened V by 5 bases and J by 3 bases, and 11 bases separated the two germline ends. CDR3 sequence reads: CASRGPQYTEAFF. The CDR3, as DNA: TGTGCCAGCAGGGGCCCACAATACACTGAAGCTTTCTTT.

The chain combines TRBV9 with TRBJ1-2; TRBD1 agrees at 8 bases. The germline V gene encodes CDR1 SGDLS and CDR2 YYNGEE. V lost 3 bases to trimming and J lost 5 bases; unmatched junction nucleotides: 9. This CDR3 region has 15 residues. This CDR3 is CASSAGQGRGYGYTF. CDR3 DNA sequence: TGTGCCAGCAGCGCCGGACAGGGTCGGGGGTATGGCTACACCTTC.

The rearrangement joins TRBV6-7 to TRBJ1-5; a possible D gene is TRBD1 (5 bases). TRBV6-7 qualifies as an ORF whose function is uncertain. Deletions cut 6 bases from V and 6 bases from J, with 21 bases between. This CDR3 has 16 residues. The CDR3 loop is CASRLQGKPSPQPQHF. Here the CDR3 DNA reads TGTGCCAGCAGACTTCAGGGAAAGCCCTCGCCTCAGCCCCAGCATTTT.

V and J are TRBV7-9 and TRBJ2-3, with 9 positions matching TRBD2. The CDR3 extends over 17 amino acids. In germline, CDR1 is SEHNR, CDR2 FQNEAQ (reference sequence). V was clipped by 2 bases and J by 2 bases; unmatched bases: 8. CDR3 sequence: CASSLLAGAGNTDTQYF. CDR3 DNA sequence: TGTGCCAGCAGCTTATTAGCGGGGGCGGGCAACACAGATACGCAGTATTTT.

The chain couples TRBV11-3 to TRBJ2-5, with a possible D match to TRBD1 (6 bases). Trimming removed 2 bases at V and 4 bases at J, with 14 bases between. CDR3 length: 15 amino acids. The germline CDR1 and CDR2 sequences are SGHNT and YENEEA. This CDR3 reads CASSLPWQGRETQYF. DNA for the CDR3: TGTGCCAGCAGCTTACCGTGGCAGGGGAGAGAGACCCAGTACTTC.

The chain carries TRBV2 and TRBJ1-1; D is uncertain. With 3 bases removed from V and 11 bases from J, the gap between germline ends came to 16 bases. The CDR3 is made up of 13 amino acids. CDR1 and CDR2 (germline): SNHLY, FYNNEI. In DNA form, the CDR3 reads TGTGCCAGCAGTGAGGACTTTTTATCGAATGCTTTCTTT. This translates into CASSEDFLSNAFF.

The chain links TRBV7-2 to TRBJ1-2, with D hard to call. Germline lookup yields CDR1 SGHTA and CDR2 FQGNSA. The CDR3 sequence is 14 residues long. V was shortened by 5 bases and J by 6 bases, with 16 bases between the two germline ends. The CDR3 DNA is TGTGCCAGCAGCCCGCTTAGTCCCGGGGATGGCTACACCTTC. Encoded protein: CASSPLSPGDGYTF.

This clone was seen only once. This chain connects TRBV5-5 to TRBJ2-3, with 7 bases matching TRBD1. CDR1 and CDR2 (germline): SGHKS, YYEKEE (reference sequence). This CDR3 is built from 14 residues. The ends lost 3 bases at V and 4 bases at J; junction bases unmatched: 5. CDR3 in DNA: TGTGCCAGCAGCTCCCGAGGGGGCCCAGATACGCAGTATTTT. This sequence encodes CASSSRGGPDTQYF.

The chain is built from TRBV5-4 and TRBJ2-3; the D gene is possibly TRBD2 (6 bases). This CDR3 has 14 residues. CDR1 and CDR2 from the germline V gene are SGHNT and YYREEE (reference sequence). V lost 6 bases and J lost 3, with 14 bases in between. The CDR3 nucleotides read TGTGCCAGCACCAACCCACGGGAGACAGATACGCAGTATTTT. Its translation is CASTNPRETDTQYF.

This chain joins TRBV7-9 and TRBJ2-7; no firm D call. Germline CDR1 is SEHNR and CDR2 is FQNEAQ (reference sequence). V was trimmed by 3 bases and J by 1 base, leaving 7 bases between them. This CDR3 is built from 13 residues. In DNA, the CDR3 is TGTGCCAGCAGCTTTTATAGTTCCTACGAGCAGTACTTC. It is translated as CASSFYSSYEQYF.

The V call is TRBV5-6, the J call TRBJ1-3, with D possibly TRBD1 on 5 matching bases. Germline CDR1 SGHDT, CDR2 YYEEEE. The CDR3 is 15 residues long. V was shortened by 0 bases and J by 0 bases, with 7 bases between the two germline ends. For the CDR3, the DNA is TGTGCCAGCAGCTTGGCAGGGTCCTCTGGAAACACCATATATTTT. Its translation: CASSLAGSSGNTIYF.

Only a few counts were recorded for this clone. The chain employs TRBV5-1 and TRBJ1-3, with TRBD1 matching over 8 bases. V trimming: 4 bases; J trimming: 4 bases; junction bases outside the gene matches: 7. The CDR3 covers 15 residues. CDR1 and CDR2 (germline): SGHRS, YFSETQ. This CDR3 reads CASSARGLSGNTIYF. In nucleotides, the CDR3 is TGCGCCAGCAGCGCCAGGGGGCTTTCCGGAAACACCATATATTTT.